The 18 T cell receptor beta chains below all came from one sample that was sequenced in a study of T cell changes during pregnancy in multiple sclerosis. Data came from immunoSEQ multiplex PCR; TCRdb stores just in-frame clones and leaves some out. The sample includes roughly 49,000 clones, 90% of them seen just once. Specimen: peripheral blood, collected in the first trimester of pregnancy. The receptors shown here come from a female donor in good health, enrolled as a control in a pregnancy study.

This chain connects TRBV4-2 to TRBJ2-1; 8 bases map to TRBD2. Germline lookup yields CDR1 LGHNA and CDR2 YNFKEQ. V trimming: 1 base; J trimming: 0 bases; junction bases outside the gene matches: 2. This CDR3 has 16 residues. The chain's CDR3 is CASSQGGTSSYNEQFF. In DNA form, the CDR3 reads TGTGCCAGCAGCCAAGGAGGGACTAGCTCCTACAATGAGCAGTTCTTC.

A few counts support this clone. The gene calls are TRBV1 and TRBJ2-7; the table names TRBD2, a call not compared with the DNA. TRBV1 is recorded as a pseudogene. CDR3 size: 19 residues. The CDR3 loop reads CTSSQDCGPGTSGSYEQYF. Here the CDR3 DNA reads TGCACCAGCAGCCAAGATTGTGGCCCCGGGACTAGCGGCTCCTACGAGCAGTACTTC.

This clone has just one count. This chain uses TRBV4-2 with TRBJ2-7; 9 nucleotides line up with TRBD2. V dropped 0 bases and J dropped 4; count of bases not matched to a gene: 7. The length of the CDR3 is 16 residues. Looked up from germline, CDR1 is LGHNA and CDR2 is YNFKEQ. CDR3 loop: CASSQDASGVHYEQYF. The CDR3 nucleotides read TGTGCCAGCAGCCAAGACGCTAGCGGGGTACATTACGAGCAGTACTTC.

J is TRBJ2-1 and V is TRBV6-1, with D unclear. This CDR3 region has 13 residues. In germline, CDR1 is MNHNS, CDR2 SASEGT. V was pared by 6 bases and J by 5 bases, with 11 bases between. The CDR3 coding sequence is TGTGCCAGCAGCCTAACAGTGAACAATGAGCAGTTCTTC. This codes for CASSLTVNNEQFF.

This chain links TRBV28 with TRBJ1-1; 8 bases fit TRBD1. The CDR3 runs to 15 residues. Germline CDR1 MDHEN, CDR2 SYDVKM. The V gene end was trimmed by 6 bases and the J gene end by 5 bases; junction bases not matched to a gene: 11. The CDR3 DNA sequence: TGTGCCAGCAGCCCTTCAGGGGGCGGAAGGACTGAAGCTTTCTTT. Its protein product is CASSPSGGGRTEAFF. Together with reference TRBV28 and TRBJ1-1, the CDR3 gives the full variable domain: DVKVTQSSRYLVKRTGEKVFLECVQDMDHENMFWYRQDPGLGLRLIYFSYDVKMKEKGDIPEGYSVSREKKERFSLILESASTNQTSMYLCASSPSGGGRTEAFFGQGTRLTVV.

CDR3 coding DNA: TGTGCCAGCAGCTTGGACCGGTTGGATACGCAGTATTTT. Protein sequence: CASSLDRLDTQYF. The rearrangement links TRBV5-8 to TRBJ2-3; D gene unclear. V lost 0 bases and J lost 6, with 8 bases in between. This CDR3 has 13 residues. The germline V gene encodes CDR1 SGHTS and CDR2 YDEGEE.

The chain has TRBV29-1 and TRBJ1-1, with D perhaps TRBD1 (5 bases). Trimming removed 7 bases at V and 1 base at J, with 16 bases between. The germline gives CDR1 SQVTM, CDR2 ANQGSEA. The CDR3 length is 14 residues. CDR3 in amino acids: CSASEGPGNTEAFF. In DNA, the CDR3 is TGCAGCGCCTCGGAGGGACCGGGGAACACTGAAGCTTTCTTT.

V and J are TRBV6-6 and TRBJ2-3, with a weak D call TRBD1 (6 bases). CDR1 MNHNY and CDR2 SVGAGI come from the germline V gene (reference sequence). This CDR3 has 15 amino acids. Between the trimmed V and J ends, which lost 4 bases and 5 bases, there was a span of 16 bases. CDR3 sequence (DNA): TGTGCCAGCAGTTCAGGCAGGGGCCGGTTAGATACGCAGTATTTT. Its translation is CASSSGRGRLDTQYF.

This chain links TRBV7-3 with TRBJ2-3; D might be TRBD2 (6 bases). The length of the CDR3 is 15 residues. Germline CDR1 reads SGHTA; CDR2 reads FQGTGA. Trimming took 0 bases from V and 2 from J, leaving 9 bases between them. CDR3 loop: CASSLTTGDTDTQYF. The CDR3 DNA follows: TGTGCCAGCAGCTTAACCACGGGAGACACAGATACGCAGTATTTT. Based on the CDR3 plus reference TRBV7-3 and TRBJ2-3, the full variable domain is GAGVSQTPSNKVTEKGKYVELRCDPISGHTALYWYRQSLGQGPEFLIYFQGTGAADDSGLPNDRFFAVRPEGSVSTLKIQRTERGDSAVYLCASSLTTGDTDTQYFGPGTRLTVL.

The chain carries TRBV6-5 and TRBJ2-4, with 12 bases fitting TRBD2. Germline lookup yields CDR1 MNHEY and CDR2 SVGAGI. After removal of 0 bases from V and 10 bases from J, the junction contained 4 bases not matched to a gene. This CDR3 comprises 15 residues. CDR3 sequence (DNA): TGTGCCAGCAGTTACTCGTCTAGCGGGAGGGGAATTCAGTACTTC. As protein: CASSYSSSGRGIQYF.

The V gene is TRBV14, the J gene TRBJ1-1; weak D call: TRBD1 (6 bases). V dropped 4 bases and J dropped 3 bases, with 15 bases sitting between them. This CDR3 is built from 15 residues. Germline V gives CDR1 SGHDN, CDR2 FVKESK. In DNA form, the CDR3 reads TGTGCCAGCAGCCCCCCAGGGGCACTCTACACTGAAGCTTTCTTT. Protein: CASSPPGALYTEAFF.

The chain is built from TRBV6-6 and TRBJ2-1; 9 bases fit TRBD2. The junction had 0 bases not matched to a gene; V was cut back by 4 bases and J by 2 bases. The germline CDR1 and CDR2 sequences are MNHNY and SVGAGI (reference sequence). The CDR3 sequence is 14 residues long. The CDR3 loop reads CASSLAGAYNEQFF. The CDR3 coding sequence is TGTGCCAGCAGTTTAGCGGGGGCCTACAATGAGCAGTTCTTC.

The J gene is TRBJ2-2, the V gene TRBV2; D is possibly TRBD1 (6 bases). The germline gives CDR1 SNHLY, CDR2 FYNNEI. The CDR3 runs 14 residues. Trimming cost V 7 bases and J 3 bases, with 12 bases left between them. CDR3 residues: CASTRQVYTGELFF. In DNA, the CDR3 is TGTGCCAGCACGCGACAGGTGTACACCGGGGAGCTGTTTTTT.

The V call is TRBV10-3, the J call TRBJ2-1; TRBD2 aligns across 11 bases. Germline CDR1 and CDR2: ENHRY and SYGVKD. CDR3 length equals 15 residues. With V trimmed by 6 bases and J by 5 bases, 6 bases remained unmatched. CDR3 coding DNA: TGTGCCATCAGGGCGACTAGCGGGAACCACAATGAGCAGTTCTTC. It translates to CAIRATSGNHNEQFF.

A single count supports this clone. This sequence joins TRBV19 and TRBJ2-5, with 7 bases lining up with TRBD1. The CDR3 runs to 16 residues. V lost 0 bases, J lost 5 bases, and 9 bases stayed unmatched. Looked up from germline, CDR1 is LNHDA and CDR2 is SQIVND (reference sequence). This chain's CDR3 is CASSIEGRGGGETQYF. The CDR3 nucleotides read TGTGCCAGTAGTATAGAAGGACGAGGGGGCGGGGAGACCCAGTACTTC.

The J gene is TRBJ1-3, the V gene TRBV9; D unresolved. The CDR3 is 16 amino acids. Germline V gene lookup returns CDR1 SGDLS and CDR2 YYNGEE. V shed 4 bases and J shed 1 base, with 15 bases lying between them. This chain's CDR3 is CASSPAGTESGNTIYF. CDR3 DNA sequence: TGTGCCAGCAGCCCCGCGGGCACGGAGTCTGGAAACACCATATATTTT.

The genes are TRBV19 and TRBJ1-2; 8 nucleotides agree with TRBD1. Germline V gives CDR1 LNHDA, CDR2 SQIVND (reference sequence). The CDR3 is 14 amino acids. V was clipped by 3 bases and J by 3 bases; unmatched bases: 3. CDR3 in DNA: TGTGCCAGTAGTATTGGACAGGGCGACTATGGCTACACCTTC. Its translation is CASSIGQGDYGYTF.

The V call is TRBV28, the J call TRBJ2-5; 9 nucleotides line up with TRBD1. V shed 3 bases and J 5 bases; nucleotides not matched to a gene: 7. Germline CDR1 MDHEN, CDR2 SYDVKM. The CDR3 contains 15 residues. CDR3 sequence: CASSFGQGPRETQYF. Here the CDR3 DNA reads TGTGCCAGCAGTTTCGGACAGGGGCCGCGGGAGACCCAGTACTTC.